This TCR beta chain was sequenced during a study of identical twins. The study's findings and limits: Where beta out-of-frame sequences were concerned, excess twin sharing was weaker. With abundant cord blood beta clonotypes, insertions were fewer; memory repertoires showed no such pattern.

This clonotype has a handful of counts. As yet, its antigen is unknown. Template switching introduced a universal primer site, and the cDNA bore unique molecular identifiers. TCRdb independently ran MiXCR on the 5' RACE reads; one entry per CDR3 protein. The sample holds hundreds of thousands of distinct CDR3 sequences, roughly 10% seen once. The V and J ends lost 5 bases and 5 bases respectively, with 12 bases between them. CDR1 and CDR2 (germline): SGHAT, FQNNGV. The CDR3 length is 13 residues. The data also belong to a second study, concerning yellow fever vaccine responses in identical twins.

V gene TRBV11-2 combines with J gene TRBJ1-1, with D unresolved. This receptor was identified in a woman aged 18-29 years in good health. What was sequenced was CD8+ T cells sorted from blood. The CDR3 spells CASSIGRATEAFF. The CDR3, as DNA: TGTGCCAGCAGCATCGGACGGGCTACTGAAGCTTTCTTT.